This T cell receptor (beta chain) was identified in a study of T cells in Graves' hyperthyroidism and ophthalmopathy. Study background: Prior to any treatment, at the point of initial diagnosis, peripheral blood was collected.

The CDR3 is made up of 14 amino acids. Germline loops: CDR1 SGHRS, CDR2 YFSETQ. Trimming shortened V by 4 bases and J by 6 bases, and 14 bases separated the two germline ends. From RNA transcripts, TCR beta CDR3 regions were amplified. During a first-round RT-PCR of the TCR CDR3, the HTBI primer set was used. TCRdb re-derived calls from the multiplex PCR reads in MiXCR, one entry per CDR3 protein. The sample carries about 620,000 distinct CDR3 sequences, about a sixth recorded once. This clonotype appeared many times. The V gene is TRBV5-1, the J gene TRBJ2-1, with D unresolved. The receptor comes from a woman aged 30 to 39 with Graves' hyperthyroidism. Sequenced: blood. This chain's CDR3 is CASSKDVAINEQFF. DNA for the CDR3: TGCGCCAGCAGCAAGGACGTGGCCATCAATGAGCAGTTCTTC.